This T cell receptor (beta chain) was recorded in a study of a mutant IDH1 vaccine in newly diagnosed glioma. Study as a whole: Patients arrived already treated with radiotherapy, temozolomide, or both, most having had both.

V lost 4 bases and J lost 0, with 11 bases in between. CDR3 size: 15 residues. Germline CDR1 is SGHDT and CDR2 is YYEEEE. In its sample, this clone was seen once. Its antigen remains unknown. Profiling relied on immunoSEQ multiplex PCR, and the TCRdb table lists in-frame clones only, not all of them. The profile shows fewer than 55,000 clones, about 65% of them singletons. Time point reported: week 47, end of study. Mutant IDH1 20-mer peptide, at 300 ug, made up each vaccine dose, with topical imiquimod. Patients were given eight vaccinations, scheduled in weeks 1, 3, 5, 7, 11, 15, 19 and 23. Overall study findings and caveats: Detectable vaccine-induced immune responses arose in roughly 93% of patients. Seemingly, pseudoprogression had no relation to changes in the top peripheral T cell clonotypes.

This receptor was identified in a man between 40 and 49 years old with glioma. Some clones in this sample may be carry-over from other donors' samples. The sample in question was peripheral blood mononuclear cells (PBMCs), obtained from a glioma patient whose treatment included an IDH1 peptide vaccine. The chain uses TRBV5-6 and TRBJ1-3, with D maybe TRBD1 (5 bases). Written as DNA, the CDR3 is TGTGCCAGCAGCCCGGGACCGAGCTCTGGAAACACCATATATTTT. It encodes CASSPGPSSGNTIYF.